These 9 T cell receptor beta chains were all obtained from the same sample, sequenced in a study of T cell responses to AZD1222 COVID-19 vaccine. Profiling relied on immunoSEQ multiplex PCR, and the TCRdb table lists in-frame clones only, not all of them. The table includes tens of thousands of clones, 65% to 85% detected once. Here the sequenced sample was peripheral blood, taken on day 0 of AZD1222 vaccination. These TCRs come from an adult in good health.

This clone was found once. Other DNA sequences in this specimen translate into the identical CDR3. The rearrangement links TRBV7-8 to TRBJ1-6; TRBD1 agrees at 9 bases. The V and J ends lost 3 bases and 7 bases, in that order; junction bases with no gene match: 4. Germline CDR1 is SGHVS and CDR2 is FQNEAQ. This CDR3 spans 15 amino acids. CDR3 amino acids: CASSFGQGQNSPLHF. In nucleotides, the CDR3 is TGTGCCAGCAGCTTCGGACAGGGGCAAAATTCACCCCTCCACTTT.

DNA for the CDR3: TGCAGTGCTAATGACGGAGGAAACATTCAGTACTTC. Amino acids: CSANDGGNIQYF. The chain joins TRBV20-1 to TRBJ2-4, with D possibly matching TRBD2 (5 bases). V lost 4 bases and J lost 6, with 10 bases in between. CDR1 DFQATT and CDR2 SNEGSKA come from the germline V gene (reference sequence). The length of the CDR3 is 12 residues.

V and J are TRBV18 and TRBJ1-1; D is undetermined. Germline CDR1 and CDR2: KGHSH and LQKENI. Trimming shortened V by 4 bases and J by 1 base, and 16 bases separated the two germline ends. The CDR3 extends over 16 amino acids. CDR3 sequence (DNA): TGTGCCAGCTCACGACGACGGGATGAGCCGAACACTGAAGCTTTCTTT. Translation: CASSRRRDEPNTEAFF.

The chain has TRBV4-2 and TRBJ1-2; D is uncertain. V lost 0 bases, J lost 6 bases, and 8 bases lay in between. The CDR3 sequence is 13 residues long. Per the germline V gene, CDR1 is LGHNA and CDR2 is YNFKEQ. The CDR3 spells CASSQDVGNGYTF. The CDR3 nucleotides read TGTGCCAGCAGCCAAGATGTGGGCAATGGCTACACCTTC.

This clone was counted a few times. This rearrangement joins TRBV5-1 to TRBJ1-1; TRBD1 matches 7 bases. The CDR3 covers 17 residues. Trimming at V came to 3 bases and at J to 0 bases, leaving 11 bases not matched to a gene. Germline assignment: CDR1 SGHRS and CDR2 YFSETQ. The CDR3 DNA reads as TGCGCCAGCAGCTCCTCTCGACAGGGTACGGTGAACACTGAAGCTTTCTTT. Amino acid sequence: CASSSSRQGTVNTEAFF. Based on the CDR3 plus reference TRBV5-1 and TRBJ1-1, the full variable domain is KAGVTQTPRYLIKTRGQQVTLSCSPISGHRSVSWYQQTPGQGLQFLFEYFSETQRNKGNFPGRFSGRQFSNSRSEMNVSTLELGDSALYLCASSSSRQGTVNTEAFFGQGTRLTVV.

A few counts support this clone. The chain links TRBV7-2 to TRBJ2-5, with 11 bases matching TRBD2. Germline V lookup: CDR1 SGHTA, CDR2 FQGNSA. Trimming took 5 bases from V and 4 from J; bases not matched to a gene: 6. CDR3 length equals 15 residues. The CDR3 coding sequence is TGTGCCAGCAGCGGTAGCGGGAGGGCAGGAGAGACCCAGTACTTC. Residues: CASSGSGRAGETQYF.

This clone was counted once. J is TRBJ2-7 and V is TRBV6-5; D perhaps matches TRBD1 (6 bases). The V and J ends lost 8 bases and 0 bases respectively, with 14 bases between them. Germline V gives CDR1 MNHEY, CDR2 SVGAGI. CDR3 size: 14 residues. CDR3 sequence: CASVWDTSSYEQYF. For the CDR3, the DNA is TGTGCCAGCGTTTGGGACACCAGCTCCTACGAGCAGTACTTC.

This chain connects TRBV7-2 to TRBJ1-6; 7 nucleotides align to TRBD1. The CDR3 totals 16 residues. The germline CDR1 and CDR2 sequences are SGHTA and FQGNSA. The J segment lost 2 bases and the V segment lost 4 bases, leaving 5 bases of the junction unmatched. CDR3 DNA: TGTGCCAGCAGCTCAGGGGGGATCCCCTATAATTCACCCCTCCACTTT. Protein product: CASSSGGIPYNSPLHF.

The CDR3 bases are TGTGCCAGCAGCCAAGTACTGACTAGCGTAAACACCGGGGAGCTGTTTTTT. This gives the protein CASSQVLTSVNTGELFF. This chain links TRBV3-1 (or the pseudogene TRBV3-2) with TRBJ2-2; 8 bases line up with TRBD2. Looked up from germline, CDR1 is LGHDT and CDR2 is YNNKEL (reference sequence). The CDR3 is 17 residues long. The junction had 6 bases not matched to a gene; V was cut back by 1 base and J by 2 bases.